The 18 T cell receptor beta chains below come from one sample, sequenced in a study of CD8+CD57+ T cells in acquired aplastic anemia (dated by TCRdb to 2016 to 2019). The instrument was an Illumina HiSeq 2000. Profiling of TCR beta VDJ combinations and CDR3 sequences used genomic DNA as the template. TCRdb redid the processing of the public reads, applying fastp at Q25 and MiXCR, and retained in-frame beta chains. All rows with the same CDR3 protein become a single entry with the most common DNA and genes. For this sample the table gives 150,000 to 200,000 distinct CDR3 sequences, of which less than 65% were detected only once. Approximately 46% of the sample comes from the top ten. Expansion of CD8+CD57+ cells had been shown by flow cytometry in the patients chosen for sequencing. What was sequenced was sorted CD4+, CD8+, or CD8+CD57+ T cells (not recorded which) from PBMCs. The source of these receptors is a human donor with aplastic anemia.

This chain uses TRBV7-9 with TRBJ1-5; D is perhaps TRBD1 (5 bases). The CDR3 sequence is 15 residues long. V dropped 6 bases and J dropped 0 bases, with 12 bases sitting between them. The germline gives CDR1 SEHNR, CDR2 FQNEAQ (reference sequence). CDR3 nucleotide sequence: TGTGCCAGCAGTCTTGACAGATTTAGCAATCAGCCCCAGCATTTT. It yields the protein CASSLDRFSNQPQHF.

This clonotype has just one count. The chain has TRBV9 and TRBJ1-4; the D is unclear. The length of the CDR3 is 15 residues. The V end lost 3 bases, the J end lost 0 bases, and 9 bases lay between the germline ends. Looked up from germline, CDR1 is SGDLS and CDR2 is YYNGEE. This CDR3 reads CASSAEGATNEKLFF. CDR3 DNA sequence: TGTGCCAGCAGCGCCGAGGGTGCAACTAATGAAAAACTGTTTTTT.

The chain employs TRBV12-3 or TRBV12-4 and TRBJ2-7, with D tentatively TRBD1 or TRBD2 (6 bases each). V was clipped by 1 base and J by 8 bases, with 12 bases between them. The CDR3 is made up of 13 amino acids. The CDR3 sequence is CASSLGGAVKQYF. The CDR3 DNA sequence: TGTGCCAGCAGTTTAGGGGGGGCGGTAAAGCAGTACTTC.

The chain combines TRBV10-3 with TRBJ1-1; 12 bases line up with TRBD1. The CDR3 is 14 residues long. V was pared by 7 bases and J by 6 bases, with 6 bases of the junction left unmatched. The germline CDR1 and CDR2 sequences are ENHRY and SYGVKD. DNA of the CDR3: TGTGCCATCAATCCGGGACAGGGGGCAGCTGAAGCTTTCTTT. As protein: CAINPGQGAAEAFF.

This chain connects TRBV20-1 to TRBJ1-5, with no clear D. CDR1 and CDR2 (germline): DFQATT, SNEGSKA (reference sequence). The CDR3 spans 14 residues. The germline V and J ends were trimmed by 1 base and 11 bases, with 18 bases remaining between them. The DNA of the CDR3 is TGCAGTGCTAGAGGACCGGACCCGACGGAGACCCAGCATTTT. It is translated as CSARGPDPTETQHF.

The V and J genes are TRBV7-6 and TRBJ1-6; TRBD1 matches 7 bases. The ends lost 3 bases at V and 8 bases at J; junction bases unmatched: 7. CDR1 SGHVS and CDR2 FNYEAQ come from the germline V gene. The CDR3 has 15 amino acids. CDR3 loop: CASSLTGTADSPLHF. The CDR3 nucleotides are TGTGCCAGCAGCTTGACCGGGACAGCAGATTCACCCCTCCACTTT.

CDR3 nucleotides: TGCAGTGCAAGACTAGCGGGCCCCTACGAGCAGTACTTC. Its protein product is CSARLAGPYEQYF. V is TRBV20-1 and J is TRBJ2-7, with TRBD2 matching over 10 bases. Germline V lookup: CDR1 DFQATT, CDR2 SNEGSKA (reference sequence). There are 13 residues in the CDR3. Trimming cost V 6 bases and J 2 bases; bases outside gene matches: 4.

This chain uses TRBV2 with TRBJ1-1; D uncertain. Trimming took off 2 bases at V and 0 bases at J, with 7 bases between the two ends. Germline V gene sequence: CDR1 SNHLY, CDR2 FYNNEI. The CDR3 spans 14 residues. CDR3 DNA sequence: TGTGCCAGCAGTGAAACCTGGATGAACACTGAAGCTTTCTTT. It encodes CASSETWMNTEAFF.

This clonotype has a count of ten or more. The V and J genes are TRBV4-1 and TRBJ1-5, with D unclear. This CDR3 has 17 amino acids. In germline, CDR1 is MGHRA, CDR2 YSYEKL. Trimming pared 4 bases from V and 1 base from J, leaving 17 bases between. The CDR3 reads CASSRLGGVGSNQPQHF. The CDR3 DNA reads TGCGCCAGCAGCCGCCTCGGTGGGGTAGGCAGCAATCAGCCCCAGCATTTT.

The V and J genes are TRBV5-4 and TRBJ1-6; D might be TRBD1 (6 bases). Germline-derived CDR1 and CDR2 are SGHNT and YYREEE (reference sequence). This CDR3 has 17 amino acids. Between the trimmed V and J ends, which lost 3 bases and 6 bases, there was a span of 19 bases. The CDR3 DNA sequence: TGTGCCAGCAGCTCTAATCCGGGACACCGTGTTAATTCACCCCTCCACTTT. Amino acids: CASSSNPGHRVNSPLHF.

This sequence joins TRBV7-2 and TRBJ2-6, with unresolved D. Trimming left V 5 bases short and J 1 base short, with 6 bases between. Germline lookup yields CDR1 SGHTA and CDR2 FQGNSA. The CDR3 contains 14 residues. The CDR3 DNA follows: TGTGCCAGCAGCGTCCCATCTGGGGCCAACGTCCTGACTTTC. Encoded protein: CASSVPSGANVLTF.

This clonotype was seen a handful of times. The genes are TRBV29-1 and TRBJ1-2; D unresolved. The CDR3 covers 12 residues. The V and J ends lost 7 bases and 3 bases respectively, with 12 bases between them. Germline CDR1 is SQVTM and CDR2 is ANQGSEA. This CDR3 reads CSAPTGDYGYTF. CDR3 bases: TGCAGCGCTCCTACCGGGGACTATGGCTACACCTTC.

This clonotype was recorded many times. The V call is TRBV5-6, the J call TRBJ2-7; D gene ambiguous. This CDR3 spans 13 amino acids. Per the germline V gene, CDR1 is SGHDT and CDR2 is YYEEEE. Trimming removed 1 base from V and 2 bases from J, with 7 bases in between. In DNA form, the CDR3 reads TGTGCCAGCAGCTTGAGGTTCACCTACGAGCAGTACTTC. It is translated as CASSLRFTYEQYF.

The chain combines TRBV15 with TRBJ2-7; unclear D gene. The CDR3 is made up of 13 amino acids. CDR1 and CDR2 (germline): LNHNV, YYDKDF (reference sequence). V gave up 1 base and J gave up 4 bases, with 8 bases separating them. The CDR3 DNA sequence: TGTGCCACCAGCAGAGTTTACAGATACGAGCAGTACTTC. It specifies CATSRVYRYEQYF.

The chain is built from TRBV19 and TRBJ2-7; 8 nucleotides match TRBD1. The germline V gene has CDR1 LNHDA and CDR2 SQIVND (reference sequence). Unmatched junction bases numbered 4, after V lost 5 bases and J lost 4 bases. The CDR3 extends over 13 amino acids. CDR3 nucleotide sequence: TGTGCCAGTAGTGACCAGGGGGCGTACGAGCAGTACTTC. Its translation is CASSDQGAYEQYF.

The CDR3: CATSDQVQGRTEAFF. In DNA form, the CDR3 reads TGTGCCACCAGTGACCAAGTACAGGGAAGGACTGAAGCTTTCTTT. V and J are TRBV24-1 and TRBJ1-1; D is perhaps TRBD1 (6 bases). This CDR3 contains 15 residues. The V and J ends lost 4 bases and 5 bases respectively, with 16 bases between them. Germline V CDR1 and CDR2: KGHDR, SFDVKD.

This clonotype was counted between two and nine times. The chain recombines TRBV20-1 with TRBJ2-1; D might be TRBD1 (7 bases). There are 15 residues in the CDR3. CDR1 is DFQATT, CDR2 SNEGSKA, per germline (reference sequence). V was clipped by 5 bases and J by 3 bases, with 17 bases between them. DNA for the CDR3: TGCAGTGCTGGTCGGAGGGGGCCAGACTACAATGAGCAGTTCTTC. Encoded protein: CSAGRRGPDYNEQFF.

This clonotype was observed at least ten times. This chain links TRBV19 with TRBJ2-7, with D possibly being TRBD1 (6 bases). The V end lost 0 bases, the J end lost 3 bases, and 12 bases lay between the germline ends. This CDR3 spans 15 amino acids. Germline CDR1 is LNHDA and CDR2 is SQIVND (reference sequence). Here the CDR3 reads CASSIDLSGDYEQYF. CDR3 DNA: TGTGCCAGTAGTATAGATCTATCAGGGGACTACGAGCAGTACTTC.